What follows describes a single T cell receptor beta chain. As handled by the study authors: Nucleated cell number was recorded as an estimate derived from reference gene primer amplification. Generated by immunoSEQ multiplex PCR, the TCRdb table keeps only in-frame clones and is missing some. That table is the source of V, J and clone size, and D and trimming were worked out from the DNA. The data show approximately 250,000 clones, with 70% to 90% seen just once and 3.6% held by the top ten. Deletions cut 4 bases from V and 5 bases from J, with 14 bases between. Germline V gene lookup returns CDR1 SGHTA and CDR2 FQGNSA. This CDR3 has 14 residues. This entry comes from a study of blood T cell repertoires in COVID-19. In the study overall: Specimens from acute and convalescent COVID-19 originated in the United States, Italy and Spain. PBMCs, B-cell-depleted T cells, or T cells were the source of the cDNA or gDNA that made up the material.

The origin of this receptor is a man between 18 and 35 years old with active or convalescent COVID-19. The sequenced sample was peripheral blood. The J gene is TRBJ2-5, the V gene TRBV7-2; weak D call: TRBD2 (6 bases). CDR3 in amino acids: CASSSPTSPETQYF. For the CDR3, the DNA is TGTGCCAGCAGCTCCCCGACTAGTCCGGAGACCCAGTACTTC.